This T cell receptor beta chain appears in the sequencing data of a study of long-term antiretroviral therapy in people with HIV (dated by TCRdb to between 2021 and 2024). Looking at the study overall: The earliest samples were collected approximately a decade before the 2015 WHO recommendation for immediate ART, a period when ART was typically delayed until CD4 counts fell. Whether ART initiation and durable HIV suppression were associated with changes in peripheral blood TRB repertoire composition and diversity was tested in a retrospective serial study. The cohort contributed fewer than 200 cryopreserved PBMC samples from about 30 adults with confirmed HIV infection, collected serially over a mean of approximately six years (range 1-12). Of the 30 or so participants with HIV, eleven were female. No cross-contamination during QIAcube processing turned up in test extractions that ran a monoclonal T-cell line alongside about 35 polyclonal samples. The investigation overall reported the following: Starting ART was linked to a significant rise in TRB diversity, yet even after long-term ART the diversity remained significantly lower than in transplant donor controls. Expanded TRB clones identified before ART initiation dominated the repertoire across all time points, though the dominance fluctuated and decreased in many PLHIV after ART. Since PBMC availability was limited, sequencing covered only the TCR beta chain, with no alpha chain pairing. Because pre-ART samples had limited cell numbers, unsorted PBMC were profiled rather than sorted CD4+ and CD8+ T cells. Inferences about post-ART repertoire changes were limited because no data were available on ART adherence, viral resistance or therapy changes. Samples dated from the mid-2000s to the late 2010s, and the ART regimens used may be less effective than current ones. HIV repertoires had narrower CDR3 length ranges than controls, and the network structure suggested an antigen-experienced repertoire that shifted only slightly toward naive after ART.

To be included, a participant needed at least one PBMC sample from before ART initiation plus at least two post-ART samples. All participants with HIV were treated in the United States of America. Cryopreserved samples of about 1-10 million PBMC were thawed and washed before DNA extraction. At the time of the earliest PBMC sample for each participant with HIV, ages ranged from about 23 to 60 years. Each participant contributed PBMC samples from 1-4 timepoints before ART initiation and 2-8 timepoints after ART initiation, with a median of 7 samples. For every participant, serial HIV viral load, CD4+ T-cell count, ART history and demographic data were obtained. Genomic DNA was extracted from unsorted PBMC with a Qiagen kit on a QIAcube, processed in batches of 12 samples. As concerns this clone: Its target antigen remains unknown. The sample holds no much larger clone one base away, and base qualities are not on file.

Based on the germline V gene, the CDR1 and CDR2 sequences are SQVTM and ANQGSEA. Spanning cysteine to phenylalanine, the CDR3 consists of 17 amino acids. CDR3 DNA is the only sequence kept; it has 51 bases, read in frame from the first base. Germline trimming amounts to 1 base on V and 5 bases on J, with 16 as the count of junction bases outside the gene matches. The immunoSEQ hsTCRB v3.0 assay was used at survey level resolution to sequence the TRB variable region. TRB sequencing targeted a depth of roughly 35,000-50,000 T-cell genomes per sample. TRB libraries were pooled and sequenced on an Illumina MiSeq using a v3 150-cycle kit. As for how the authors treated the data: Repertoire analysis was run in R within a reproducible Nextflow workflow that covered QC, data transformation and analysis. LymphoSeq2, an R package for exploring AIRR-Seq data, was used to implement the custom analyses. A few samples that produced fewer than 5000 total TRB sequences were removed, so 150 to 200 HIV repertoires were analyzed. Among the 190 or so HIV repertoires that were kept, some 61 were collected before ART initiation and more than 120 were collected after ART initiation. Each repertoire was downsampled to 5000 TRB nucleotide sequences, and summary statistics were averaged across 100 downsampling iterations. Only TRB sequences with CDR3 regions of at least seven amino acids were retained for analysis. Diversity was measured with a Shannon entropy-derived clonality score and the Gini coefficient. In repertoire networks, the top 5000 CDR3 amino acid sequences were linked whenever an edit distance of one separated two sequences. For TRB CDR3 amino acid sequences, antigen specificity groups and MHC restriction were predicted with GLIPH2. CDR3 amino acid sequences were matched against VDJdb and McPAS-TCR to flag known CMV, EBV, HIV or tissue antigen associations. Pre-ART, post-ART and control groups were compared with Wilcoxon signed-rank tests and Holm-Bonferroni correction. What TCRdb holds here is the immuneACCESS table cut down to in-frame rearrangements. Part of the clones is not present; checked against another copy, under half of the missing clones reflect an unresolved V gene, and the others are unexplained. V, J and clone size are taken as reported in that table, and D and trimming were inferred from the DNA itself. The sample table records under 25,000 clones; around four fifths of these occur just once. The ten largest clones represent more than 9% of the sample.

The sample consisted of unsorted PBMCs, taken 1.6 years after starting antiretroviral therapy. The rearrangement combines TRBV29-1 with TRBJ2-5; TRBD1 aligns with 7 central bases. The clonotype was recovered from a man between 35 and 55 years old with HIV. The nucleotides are TGCAGCGTTGAAGGCCTTAATTCGAAGGGGGCGAGGGAGACCCAGTACTTC. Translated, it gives CSVEGLNSKGARETQYF.